One sample yielded the 17 T cell receptor beta chains listed below, sequenced in a study of T cell repertoires in cytomegalovirus infection. TCRdb fed the reads into MiXCR, producing one record per CDR3 protein. The data hold fewer than 250,000 distinct CDR3 sequences, with roughly an eighth observed a single time. Sequencing was performed on PBMCs. These receptors were collected from a human donor in good health (CMV status not recorded). Some clones in this sample may be carry-over from other donors' samples.

This clonotype was found many times. The CDR3 loop reads CASSQVETARVSGANVLTF. The CDR3 nucleotides read TGTGCCAGCAGCCAAGTTGAGACAGCCCGAGTCTCTGGGGCCAACGTCCTGACTTTC. This chain links TRBV4-2 with TRBJ2-6; D perhaps matches TRBD1 (5 bases). The V end lost 1 base, the J end lost 0 bases, and 16 bases lay between the germline ends. Germline V lookup: CDR1 LGHNA, CDR2 YNFKEQ. This CDR3 is built from 19 residues.

The chain uses TRBV6-2 or TRBV6-3 and TRBJ2-7, with unresolved D. The V end was cut by 2 bases, the J end by 0 bases, with 11 bases between. Germline values: CDR1 MNHEY, CDR2 SVGEGT. The CDR3 consists of 15 residues. Here the CDR3 reads CASSYRVGSSYEQYF. CDR3 nucleotide sequence: TGTGCCAGCAGTTACCGGGTGGGAAGCTCCTACGAGCAGTACTTC.

This clonotype was recorded many times. This chain uses TRBV7-3 with TRBJ1-2; possibly TRBD1 for D (5 bases). The CDR3 has 14 amino acids. Per germline, CDR1 SGHTA and CDR2 FQGTGA. V lost 4 bases to trimming and J lost 7 bases, with 16 bases between them. CDR3 nucleotides: TGTGCCAGCAGCTCTGGGGGGGGGTTGGGTGGCTACACCTTC. It yields the protein CASSSGGGLGGYTF. The full variable domain, rest sourced from reference TRBV7-3 and TRBJ1-2, is GAGVSQTPSNKVTEKGKYVELRCDPISGHTALYWYRQSLGQGPEFLIYFQGTGAADDSGLPNDRFFAVRPEGSVSTLKIQRTERGDSAVYLCASSSGGGLGGYTFGSGTRLTVV.

The V call is TRBV29-1, the J call TRBJ1-1; D possibly corresponds to TRBD1 (6 bases). Germline lookup yields CDR1 SQVTM and CDR2 ANQGSEA. CDR3 size: 14 residues. Trimming took off 0 bases at V and 1 base at J, with 9 bases between the two ends. CDR3 nucleotides: TGCAGCGTTGAAGAGTCGGGGGCGAACACTGAAGCTTTCTTT. Its translation: CSVEESGANTEAFF.

The chain uses TRBV28 and TRBJ1-2; D is possibly TRBD1 (5 bases). The V end was cut by 5 bases, the J end by 3 bases, with 13 bases between. The CDR3 is made up of 14 amino acids. Germline V gene data show CDR1 as MDHEN and CDR2 as SYDVKM. The CDR3 DNA is TGTGCCAGCAGTCTACCCCAAGGGGACTATGGCTACACCTTC. Protein product: CASSLPQGDYGYTF.

Many counts were recorded for this clonotype. This chain joins TRBV7-2 and TRBJ1-5; D is unclear. The CDR3 has 17 amino acids. V was pared by 7 bases and J by 2 bases, with 21 bases between. Per the germline V gene, CDR1 is SGHTA and CDR2 is FQGNSA. The CDR3 here is CASTSASGSPGNQPQHF. DNA of the CDR3: TGTGCCAGCACATCAGCCTCGGGCTCACCCGGCAATCAGCCCCAGCATTTT.

This clonotype was picked up many times. This chain joins TRBV5-4 and TRBJ2-2; D gene uncertain. The germline V gene has CDR1 SGHNT and CDR2 YYREEE (reference sequence). V lost 4 bases, J lost 5 bases, and 9 bases lay in between. The CDR3 totals 13 residues. For the CDR3, the DNA is TGTGCCAGCAGCCCCGGTTTAACCGGGGAGCTGTTTTTT. This codes for CASSPGLTGELFF.

This clonotype was detected ten times or more. The chain links TRBV7-2 to TRBJ2-5, with 7 bases matching TRBD2. Germline CDR1 and CDR2: SGHTA and FQGNSA. Trimming removed 0 bases from V and 5 bases from J; junction bases left unmatched: 6. The CDR3 is 15 amino acids. CDR3 in DNA: TGTGCCAGCAGCTTAGCTGCAACGGGGGGTGAGACCCAGTACTTC. Protein: CASSLAATGGETQYF.

In this sample, this clonotype turned up many times. The CDR3 DNA sequence: TGTGCCAGCAGCTTAGGGCCGACGGGTTATAATTCACCCCTCCACTTT. It specifies CASSLGPTGYNSPLHF. This chain joins TRBV7-2 and TRBJ1-6; D remains unclear. V was trimmed by 1 base and J by 4 bases, leaving 11 bases between them. CDR1 and CDR2 from the germline V gene are SGHTA and FQGNSA. The CDR3 has 16 residues. Full variable domain (outside the CDR3, taken from reference TRBV7-2 and TRBJ1-6): GAGVSQSPSNKVTEKGKDVELRCDPISGHTALYWYRQSLGQGLEFLIYFQGNSAPDKSGLPSDRFSAERTGGSVSTLTIQRTQQEDSAVYLCASSLGPTGYNSPLHFGNGTRLTVT.

This clonotype was found many times. The rearrangement links TRBV12-5 to TRBJ2-5; perhaps D is TRBD1 or TRBD2 (5 bases each). The CDR3 length is 15 residues. The germline V and J ends were trimmed by 1 base and 5 bases, with 14 bases remaining between them. Germline V gives CDR1 LGHNT, CDR2 FRNRAP. The CDR3 loop is CASGLGDRAPETQYF. The CDR3 DNA is TGTGCTAGTGGTTTGGGGGACCGGGCCCCTGAGACCCAGTACTTC.

This clonotype was observed a handful of times. V and J are TRBV6-4 and TRBJ2-3, with D possibly being TRBD1 (6 bases). V was pared by 0 bases and J by 2 bases, with 9 bases between. Germline CDR1 MRHNA, CDR2 SNTAGT. This CDR3 comprises 15 residues. CDR3 sequence: CASSDSPGATDTQYF. For the CDR3, the DNA is TGTGCCAGCAGTGACTCACCAGGGGCCACAGATACGCAGTATTTT.

This clonotype occurred many times. The V gene is TRBV7-2, the J gene TRBJ2-7; the match to TRBD2 covers 8 bases. Trimming at V came to 9 bases and at J to 7 bases, leaving 8 bases not matched to a gene. The CDR3 has 12 amino acids. Germline V lookup: CDR1 SGHTA, CDR2 FQGNSA. The CDR3 loop reads CASAGGPGEQYF. The CDR3 nucleotides read TGTGCCAGTGCGGGGGGCCCGGGGGAGCAGTACTTC.

This clonotype was detected a few times. The chain combines TRBV19 with TRBJ1-4, with D hard to call. The CDR3 spans 16 residues. Trimming stripped 6 bases from V and 4 bases from J, with 18 bases between. Germline assignment: CDR1 LNHDA and CDR2 SQIVND (reference sequence). In DNA form, the CDR3 reads TGTGCCAGTAGAGCTACTCCGGGAGGCGATAATGAAAAACTGTTTTTT. Translating gives CASRATPGGDNEKLFF. The full variable domain, its missing parts supplied by reference TRBV19 and TRBJ1-4, is DGGITQSPKYLFRKEGQNVTLSCEQNLNHDAMYWYRQDPGQGLRLIYYSQIVNDFQKGDIAEGYSVSREKKESFPLTVTSAQKNPTAFYLCASRATPGGDNEKLFFGSGTQLSVL.

This clonotype was observed many times. The CDR3 DNA sequence: TGCAGCGTTGACCCCGGGACTAGCGGGGTCAGCTACGAGCAGTACTTC. Translation gives CSVDPGTSGVSYEQYF. The chain has TRBV29-1 and TRBJ2-7, with TRBD2 matching 13 bases. The CDR3 consists of 16 residues. CDR1 and CDR2 from the germline V gene are SQVTM and ANQGSEA. J was trimmed by 3 bases and V by 3 bases; bases with no gene match: 8.

CDR3 protein: CASSRRTGILYEQYF. The CDR3 DNA reads as TGTGCCAGCAGCAGGCGGACGGGAATACTCTACGAGCAGTACTTC. The chain employs TRBV5-4 and TRBJ2-7; TRBD2 might be the D (5 bases). CDR1 and CDR2 (germline): SGHNT, YYREEE (reference sequence). This CDR3 has 15 amino acids. Trimming took 4 bases from V and 3 from J, leaving 17 bases between them.

In this sample, this clonotype turned up many times. The rearrangement uses TRBV24-1 and TRBJ1-5; D is ambiguous. V was shortened by 3 bases and J by 10 bases, with 15 bases between the two germline ends. Germline CDR1 is KGHDR and CDR2 is SFDVKD. This CDR3 spans 14 amino acids. CDR3: CATSDGRIISPQHF. Here the CDR3 DNA reads TGTGCCACCAGTGATGGCAGAATTATCAGCCCCCAGCATTTT.

The table lists this clonotype with many counts. This chain joins TRBV28 and TRBJ2-2; no firm D call. Trimming removed 1 base from V and 6 bases from J, with 15 bases in between. Germline CDR1 MDHEN, CDR2 SYDVKM. The CDR3 is 16 amino acids. This chain's CDR3 is CASSLYADILPGELFF. For the CDR3, the DNA is TGTGCCAGCAGTTTATACGCAGATATACTCCCCGGGGAGCTGTTTTTT.